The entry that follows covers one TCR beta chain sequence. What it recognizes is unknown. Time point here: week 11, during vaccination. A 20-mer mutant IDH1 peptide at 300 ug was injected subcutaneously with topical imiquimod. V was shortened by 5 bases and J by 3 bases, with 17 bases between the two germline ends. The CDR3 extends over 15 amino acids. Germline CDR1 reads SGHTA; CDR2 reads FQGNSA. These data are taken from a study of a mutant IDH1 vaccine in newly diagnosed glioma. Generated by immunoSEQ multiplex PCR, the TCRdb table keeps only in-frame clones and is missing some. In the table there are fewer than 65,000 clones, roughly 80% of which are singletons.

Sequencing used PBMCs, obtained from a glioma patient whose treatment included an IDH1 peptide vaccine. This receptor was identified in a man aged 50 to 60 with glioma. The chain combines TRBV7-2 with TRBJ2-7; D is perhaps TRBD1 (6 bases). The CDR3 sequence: CASSPGTSPFYEQYF. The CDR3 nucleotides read TGTGCCAGCAGCCCAGGGACAAGCCCCTTCTACGAGCAGTACTTC.